What follows are 5 T cell receptor beta chains derived from one specimen sequenced in a study of CD8 T cells in Susac syndrome. With random hexamers, reverse transcription was performed on roughly 0.45 to 1 ug of RNA. TCRdb fed the immunoSEQ multiplex PCR reads into MiXCR, producing one record per CDR3 protein. This sample has around 120,000 distinct CDR3 sequences, with approximately 93% found just once. Sequencing input: CD4+ T cells from PBMCs. Receptors originate from a human donor with multiple sclerosis.

CDR3 loop: CASLSDLQETQYF. The CDR3 DNA follows: TGTGCCAGCCTTTCCGATCTGCAAGAGACCCAGTACTTC. The rearrangement joins TRBV6-1 to TRBJ2-5; D not resolved. Looked up from germline, CDR1 is MNHNS and CDR2 is SASEGT. The CDR3 consists of 13 residues. The V end lost 8 bases, the J end lost 2 bases, and 12 bases lay between the germline ends.

The chain is built from TRBV14 and TRBJ1-2, with D maybe TRBD1 (6 bases). The germline V gene has CDR1 SGHDN and CDR2 FVKESK. The CDR3 loop spans 16 amino acids. V gave up 0 bases and J gave up 5 bases, with 16 bases separating them. The DNA for the CDR3 is TGTGCCAGCAGCCAAGAGGGGGCCAGGGGATTGTATGGCTACACCTTC. It encodes CASSQEGARGLYGYTF.

V usage is TRBV4-2 and J usage is TRBJ1-1; TRBD1 is a possible D gene (5 bases). Germline V gives CDR1 LGHNA, CDR2 YNFKEQ. V dropped 0 bases and J dropped 1 base, with 12 bases sitting between them. The CDR3 has 16 amino acids. The CDR3 region is CASSQDSVGGNTEAFF. The CDR3 coding sequence is TGTGCCAGCAGCCAAGACTCGGTCGGGGGGAACACTGAAGCTTTCTTT.

This clonotype was picked up one time. V usage is TRBV9 and J usage is TRBJ1-4; no definite D call. Germline CDR1 and CDR2: SGDLS and YYNGEE. The V end lost 2 bases, the J end lost 6 bases, and 14 bases lay between the germline ends. The CDR3 is made up of 15 amino acids. The CDR3 DNA sequence: TGTGCCAGCAGCGTGAGGCCGGGAGGAGATGAAAAACTGTTTTTT. This encodes CASSVRPGGDEKLFF.

The V gene is TRBV6-5, the J gene TRBJ1-2; TRBD1 aligns across 7 bases. Looked up from germline, CDR1 is MNHEY and CDR2 is SVGAGI. Trimming cost V 0 bases and J 3 bases; bases outside gene matches: 4. This CDR3 region has 15 residues. DNA of the CDR3: TGTGCCAGCAGTTACTCCTCAGGGGGGTACTATGGCTACACCTTC. Residues: CASSYSSGGYYGYTF.